This T cell receptor beta chain derives from a study of CD8+ T cells in alopecia areata. The CDR3 extends over 14 amino acids. Germline V lookup: CDR1 ENHRY, CDR2 SYGVKD. The V gene lost 4 bases and the J gene lost 4 bases, with 14 bases spanning the gap. Reverse transcription of extracted RNA yielded cDNA, which provided the sequencing template. Data came from immunoSEQ multiplex PCR; TCRdb stores just in-frame clones and leaves some out. The sample shows about 82,000 clones, about 51% of them seen only once. From alopecia areata patients, lesional scalp punch biopsies and peripheral blood were collected.

Sequenced material: NKG2D-high CD8+ T cells sorted from blood. The sequence was obtained from a human donor with alopecia areata. This rearrangement joins TRBV10-3 to TRBJ2-7; D remains unclear. CDR3 sequence reads: CAISGVGEEYEQYF. The CDR3 DNA follows: TGTGCCATCAGTGGCGTAGGAGAGGAGTACGAGCAGTACTTC.